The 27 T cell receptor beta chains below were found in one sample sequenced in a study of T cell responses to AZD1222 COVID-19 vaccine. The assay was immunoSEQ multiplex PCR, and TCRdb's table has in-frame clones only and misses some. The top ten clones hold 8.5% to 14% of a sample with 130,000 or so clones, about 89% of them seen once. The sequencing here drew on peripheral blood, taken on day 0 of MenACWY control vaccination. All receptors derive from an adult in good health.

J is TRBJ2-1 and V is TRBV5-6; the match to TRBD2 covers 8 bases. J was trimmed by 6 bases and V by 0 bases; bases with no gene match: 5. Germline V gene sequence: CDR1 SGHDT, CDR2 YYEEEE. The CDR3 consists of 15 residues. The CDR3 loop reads CASSLVSRGGNEQFF. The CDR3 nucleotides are TGTGCCAGCAGCTTGGTCTCTCGGGGGGGCAATGAGCAGTTCTTC. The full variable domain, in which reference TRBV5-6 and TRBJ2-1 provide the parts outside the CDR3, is DAGVTQSPTHLIKTRGQQVTLRCSPKSGHDTVSWYQQALGQGPQFIFQYYEEEERQRGNFPDRFSGHQFPNYSSELNVNALLLGDSALYLCASSLVSRGGNEQFFGPGTRLTVL.

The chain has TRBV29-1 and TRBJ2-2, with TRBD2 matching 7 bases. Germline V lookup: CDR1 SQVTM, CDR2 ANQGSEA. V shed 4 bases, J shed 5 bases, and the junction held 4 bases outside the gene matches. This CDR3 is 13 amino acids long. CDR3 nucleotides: TGCAGCGTTGGGGAGGGCGCTACCGGGGAGCTGTTTTTT. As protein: CSVGEGATGELFF.

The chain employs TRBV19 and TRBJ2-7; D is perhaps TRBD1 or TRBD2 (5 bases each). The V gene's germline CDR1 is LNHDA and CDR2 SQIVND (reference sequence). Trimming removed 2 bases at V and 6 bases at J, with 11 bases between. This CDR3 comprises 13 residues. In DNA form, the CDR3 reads TGTGCCAGTAGTATAAGAGGTGGGGGCGAGCAGTACTTC. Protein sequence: CASSIRGGGEQYF.

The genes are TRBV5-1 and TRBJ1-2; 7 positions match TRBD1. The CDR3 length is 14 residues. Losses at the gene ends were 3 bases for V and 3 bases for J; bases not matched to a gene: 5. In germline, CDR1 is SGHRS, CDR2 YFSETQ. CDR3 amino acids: CASSSGQDDYGYTF. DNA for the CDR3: TGCGCCAGCAGCTCAGGACAGGACGACTATGGCTACACCTTC. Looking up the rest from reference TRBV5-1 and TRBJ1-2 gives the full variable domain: KAGVTQTPRYLIKTRGQQVTLSCSPISGHRSVSWYQQTPGQGLQFLFEYFSETQRNKGNFPGRFSGRQFSNSRSEMNVSTLELGDSALYLCASSSGQDDYGYTFGSGTRLTVV.

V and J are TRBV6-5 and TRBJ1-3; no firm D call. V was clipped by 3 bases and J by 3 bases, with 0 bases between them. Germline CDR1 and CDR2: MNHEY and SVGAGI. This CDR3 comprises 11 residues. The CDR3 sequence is CASSYGNTIYF. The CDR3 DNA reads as TGTGCCAGCAGTTATGGAAACACCATATATTTT.

In DNA form, the CDR3 reads TGTGCCAGCAGCTTGTCAGGCGGGAGTGTGGTGTACGAGCAGTACTTC. Amino acid sequence: CASSLSGGSVVYEQYF. The chain carries TRBV5-8 and TRBJ2-7, with 7 positions matching TRBD2. The CDR3 totals 16 residues. From germline, CDR1 is SGHTS and CDR2 YDEGEE. Trimming at V came to 1 base and at J to 4 bases, leaving 11 bases not matched to a gene.

CDR3 amino acids: CASSLGPAGNSPLHF. The CDR3 coding sequence is TGTGCCAGCAGCTTAGGGCCAGCTGGTAATTCACCCCTCCACTTT. This rearrangement joins TRBV7-9 to TRBJ1-6; D is ambiguous. The germline V gene has CDR1 SEHNR and CDR2 FQNEAQ (reference sequence). The V and J ends lost 1 base and 6 bases respectively, with 10 bases between them. CDR3 length: 15 residues.

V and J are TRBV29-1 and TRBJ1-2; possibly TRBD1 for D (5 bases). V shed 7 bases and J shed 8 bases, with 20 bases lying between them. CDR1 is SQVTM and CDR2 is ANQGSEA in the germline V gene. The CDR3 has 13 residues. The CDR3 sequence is CSAAVSQGLGYTF. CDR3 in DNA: TGCAGCGCCGCAGTCTCGCAGGGACTGGGCTACACCTTC.

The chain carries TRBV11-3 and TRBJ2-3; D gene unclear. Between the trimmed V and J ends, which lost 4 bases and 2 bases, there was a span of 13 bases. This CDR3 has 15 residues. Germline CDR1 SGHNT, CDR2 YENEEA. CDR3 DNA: TGTGCCAGCAGCTCCTCTAGGTTGAACACAGATACGCAGTATTTT. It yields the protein CASSSSRLNTDTQYF.

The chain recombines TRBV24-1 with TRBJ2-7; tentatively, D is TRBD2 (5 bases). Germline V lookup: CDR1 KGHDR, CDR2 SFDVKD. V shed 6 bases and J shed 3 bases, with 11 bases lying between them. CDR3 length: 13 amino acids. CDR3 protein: CATSHGNVYEQYF. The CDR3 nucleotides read TGTGCCACCAGTCACGGGAATGTCTACGAGCAGTACTTC.

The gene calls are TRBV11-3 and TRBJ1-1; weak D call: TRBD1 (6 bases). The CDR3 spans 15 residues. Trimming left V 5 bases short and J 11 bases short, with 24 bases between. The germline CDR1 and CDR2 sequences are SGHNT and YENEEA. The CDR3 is CASSPPQGTIPVAFF. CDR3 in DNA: TGTGCCAGCAGCCCGCCGCAGGGGACTATTCCGGTGGCTTTCTTT.

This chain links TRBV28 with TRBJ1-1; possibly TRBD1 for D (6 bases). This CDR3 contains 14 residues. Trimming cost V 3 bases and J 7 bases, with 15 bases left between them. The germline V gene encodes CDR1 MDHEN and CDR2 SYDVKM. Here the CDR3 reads CASSLTGTRNEAFF. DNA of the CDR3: TGTGCCAGCAGTTTGACCGGGACACGAAATGAAGCTTTCTTT.

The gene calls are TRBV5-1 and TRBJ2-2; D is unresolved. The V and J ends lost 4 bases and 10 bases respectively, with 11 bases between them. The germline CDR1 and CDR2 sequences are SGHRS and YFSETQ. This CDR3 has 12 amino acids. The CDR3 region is CASSPPEEELFF. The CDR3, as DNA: TGCGCCAGCAGCCCACCAGAGGAGGAGCTGTTTTTT.

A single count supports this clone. The DNA for the CDR3 is TGTGCCAGCAGCTCCCGGATTGACAGGGGAGGGACCTTC. Protein: CASSSRIDRGGTF. The chain combines TRBV5-6 with TRBJ1-2; 8 bases are a match to TRBD1. Germline CDR1 SGHDT, CDR2 YYEEEE. This CDR3 spans 13 amino acids. The junction had 12 bases not matched to a gene; V was cut back by 3 bases and J by 14 bases.

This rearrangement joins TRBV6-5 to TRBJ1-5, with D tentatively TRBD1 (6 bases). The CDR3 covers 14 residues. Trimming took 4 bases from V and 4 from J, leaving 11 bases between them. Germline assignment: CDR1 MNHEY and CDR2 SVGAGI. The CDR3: CASSSRTENQPQHF. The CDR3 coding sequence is TGTGCCAGCAGTTCCCGGACAGAGAATCAGCCCCAGCATTTT.

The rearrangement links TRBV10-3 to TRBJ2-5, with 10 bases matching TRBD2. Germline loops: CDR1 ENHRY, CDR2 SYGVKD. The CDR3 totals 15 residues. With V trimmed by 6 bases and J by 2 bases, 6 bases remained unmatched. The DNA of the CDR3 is TGTGCCATCAGAGGAGCGGGAGGGACACAAGAGACCCAGTACTTC. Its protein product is CAIRGAGGTQETQYF.

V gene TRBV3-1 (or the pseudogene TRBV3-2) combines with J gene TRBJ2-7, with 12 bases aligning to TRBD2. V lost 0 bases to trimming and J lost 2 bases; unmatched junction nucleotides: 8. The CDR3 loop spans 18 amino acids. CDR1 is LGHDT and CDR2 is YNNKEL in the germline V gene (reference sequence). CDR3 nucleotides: TGTGCCAGCAGCCAAGATCTTACGGGACTAGCGGGTACCTACGAGCAGTACTTC. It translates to CASSQDLTGLAGTYEQYF.

CDR3 in DNA: TGTGCCACCACCCCCGCGGGATCGGACACCGGGGAGCTGTTTTTT. This gives the protein CATTPAGSDTGELFF. The genes are TRBV24-1 and TRBJ2-2, with D possibly being TRBD2 (6 bases). CDR3 length: 15 amino acids. V lost 8 bases to trimming and J lost 3 bases, with 15 bases between them. CDR1 is KGHDR, CDR2 SFDVKD, per germline.

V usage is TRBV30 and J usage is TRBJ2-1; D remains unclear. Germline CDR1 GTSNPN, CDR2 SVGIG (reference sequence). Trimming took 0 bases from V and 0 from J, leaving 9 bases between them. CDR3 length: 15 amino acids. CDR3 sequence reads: CAWSVDQVSYNEQFF. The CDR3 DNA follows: TGTGCCTGGAGTGTAGACCAGGTCTCCTACAATGAGCAGTTCTTC.

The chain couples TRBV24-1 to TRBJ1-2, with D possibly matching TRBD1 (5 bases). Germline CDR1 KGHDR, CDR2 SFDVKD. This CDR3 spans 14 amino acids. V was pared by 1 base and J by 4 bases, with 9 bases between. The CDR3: CATSDLGQGYGYTF. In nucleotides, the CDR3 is TGTGCCACCAGTGATTTAGGGCAGGGCTATGGCTACACCTTC.

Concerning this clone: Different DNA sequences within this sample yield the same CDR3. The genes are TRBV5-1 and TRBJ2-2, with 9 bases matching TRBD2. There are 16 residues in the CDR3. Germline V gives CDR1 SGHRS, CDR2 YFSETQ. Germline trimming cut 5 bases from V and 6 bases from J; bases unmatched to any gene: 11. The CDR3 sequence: CASRPESTSGPGELFF. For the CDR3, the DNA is TGCGCCAGCAGGCCAGAGTCTACTAGCGGGCCCGGGGAGCTGTTTTTT.

In DNA form, the CDR3 reads TGTGCCAGCAGCCAAGAGGGATCTAGCGGAAAACAAGAGACCCAGTACTTC. This encodes CASSQEGSSGKQETQYF. This chain links TRBV4-2 with TRBJ2-5; 7 bases align to TRBD2. The V segment lost 0 bases and the J segment 2 bases; nucleotides outside the gene matches: 9. CDR1 is LGHNA and CDR2 is YNFKEQ in the germline V gene. The CDR3 is 17 amino acids.

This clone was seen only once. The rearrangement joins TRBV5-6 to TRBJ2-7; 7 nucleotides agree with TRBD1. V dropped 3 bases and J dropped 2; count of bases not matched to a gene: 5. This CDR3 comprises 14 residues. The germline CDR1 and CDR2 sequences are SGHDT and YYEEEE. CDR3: CASSSGTEAYEQYF. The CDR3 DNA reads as TGTGCCAGCAGCTCTGGGACAGAAGCCTACGAGCAGTACTTC.

The CDR3, as DNA: TGTGCCAGCAGCGCCCGGACAGGCCAAGAGACCCAGTACTTC. The encoded protein is CASSARTGQETQYF. This rearrangement joins TRBV14 to TRBJ2-5, with TRBD1 matching 7 bases. Germline CDR1 and CDR2: SGHDN and FVKESK. This CDR3 contains 14 residues. V shed 5 bases, J shed 1 base, and the junction held 4 bases outside the gene matches.

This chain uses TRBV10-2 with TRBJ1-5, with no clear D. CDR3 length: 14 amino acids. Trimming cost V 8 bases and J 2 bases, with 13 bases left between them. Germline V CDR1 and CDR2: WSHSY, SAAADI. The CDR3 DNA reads TGCGCCAGCCGTAAAGGCGATGGCAATCAGCCCCAGCATTTT. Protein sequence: CASRKGDGNQPQHF.

Here the CDR3 DNA reads TGTGCCAGCAGCCTACGGCCCGGGGCAGGCGGGGGGACATACAATGAGCAGTTCTTC. Translated, it gives CASSLRPGAGGGTYNEQFF. This chain links TRBV7-2 with TRBJ2-1, with TRBD2 matching 8 bases. Germline CDR1 is SGHTA and CDR2 is FQGNSA. The CDR3 runs 19 residues. The V segment lost 5 bases and the J segment 4 bases; nucleotides outside the gene matches: 19. The whole variable domain, filled in from reference TRBV7-2 and TRBJ2-1, reads GAGVSQSPSNKVTEKGKDVELRCDPISGHTALYWYRQSLGQGLEFLIYFQGNSAPDKSGLPSDRFSAERTGGSVSTLTIQRTQQEDSAVYLCASSLRPGAGGGTYNEQFFGPGTRLTVL.

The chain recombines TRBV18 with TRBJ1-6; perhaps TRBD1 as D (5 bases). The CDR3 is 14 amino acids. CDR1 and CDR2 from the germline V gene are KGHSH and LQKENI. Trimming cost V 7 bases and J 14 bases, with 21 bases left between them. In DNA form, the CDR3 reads TGTGCCAGCTTTGCAGAGGCTCCAGGCAGGGCCCTCCACTTT. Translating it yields CASFAEAPGRALHF.